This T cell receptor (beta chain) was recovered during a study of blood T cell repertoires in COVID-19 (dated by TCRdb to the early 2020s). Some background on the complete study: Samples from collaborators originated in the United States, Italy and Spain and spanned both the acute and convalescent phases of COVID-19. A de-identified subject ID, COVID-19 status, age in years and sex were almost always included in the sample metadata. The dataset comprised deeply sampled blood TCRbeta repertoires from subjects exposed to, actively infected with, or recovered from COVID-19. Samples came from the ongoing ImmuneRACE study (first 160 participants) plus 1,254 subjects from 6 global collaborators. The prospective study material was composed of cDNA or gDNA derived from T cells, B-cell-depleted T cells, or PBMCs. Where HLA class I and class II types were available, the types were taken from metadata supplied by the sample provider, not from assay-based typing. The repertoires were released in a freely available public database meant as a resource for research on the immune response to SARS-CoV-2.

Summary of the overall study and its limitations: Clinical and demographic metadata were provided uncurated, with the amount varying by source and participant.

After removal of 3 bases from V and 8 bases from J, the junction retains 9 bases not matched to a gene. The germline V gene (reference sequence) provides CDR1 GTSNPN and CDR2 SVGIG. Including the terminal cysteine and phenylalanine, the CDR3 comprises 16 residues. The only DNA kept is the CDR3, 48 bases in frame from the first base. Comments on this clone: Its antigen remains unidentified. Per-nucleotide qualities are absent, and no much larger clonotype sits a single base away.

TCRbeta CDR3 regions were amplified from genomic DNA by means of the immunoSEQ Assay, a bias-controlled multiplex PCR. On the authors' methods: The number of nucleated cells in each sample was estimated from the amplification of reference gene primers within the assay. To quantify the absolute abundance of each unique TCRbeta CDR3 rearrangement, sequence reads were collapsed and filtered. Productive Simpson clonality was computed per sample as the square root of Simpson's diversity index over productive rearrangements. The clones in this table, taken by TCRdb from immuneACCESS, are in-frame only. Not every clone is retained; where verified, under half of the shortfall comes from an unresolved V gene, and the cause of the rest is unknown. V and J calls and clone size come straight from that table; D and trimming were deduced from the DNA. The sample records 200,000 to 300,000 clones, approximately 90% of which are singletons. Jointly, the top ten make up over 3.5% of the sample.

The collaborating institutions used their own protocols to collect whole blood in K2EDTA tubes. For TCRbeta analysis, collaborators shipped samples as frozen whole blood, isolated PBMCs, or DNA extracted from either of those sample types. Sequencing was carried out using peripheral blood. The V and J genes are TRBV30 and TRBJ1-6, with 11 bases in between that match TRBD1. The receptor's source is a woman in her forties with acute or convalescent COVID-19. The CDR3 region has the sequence CAWRRDRGKSDSPLHF. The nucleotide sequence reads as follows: TGTGCCTGGAGAAGGGACAGGGGGAAGTCGGATTCACCCCTCCACTTT.